A selection of T cell receptor beta chains follows, all from one sample in a study of blood T cell repertoires in COVID-19. The method was immunoSEQ multiplex PCR; TCRdb's version includes in-frame clones alone and lacks a portion of them. The sample yields 120,000 or so clones, over 70% seen once. Sequencing used peripheral blood. The origin of the receptors is a woman in her seventies with acute or convalescent COVID-19. Both conserved end residues are trimmed from each CDR3. Each record gives: CDR3 protein, V gene, clone size, J gene, D gene. The D gene is left open where the match is weak. A row's size may be missing; if present it is once, few, many or a size class.

cdr3_aa: SASSSGGLSY
v_call: TRBV20-1
clone_size: NA
j_call: TRBJ2-4
d_call: TRBD2

cdr3_aa: ASSPGTGGIEQF
v_call: TRBV5-1
clone_size: NA
j_call: TRBJ2-1
d_call: TRBD1

cdr3_aa: ASSLAPGGIETQH
v_call: TRBV5-1
clone_size: NA
j_call: TRBJ1-5
d_call: TRBD1

cdr3_aa: ASSQGTSLVQY
v_call: TRBV4-1
clone_size: NA
j_call: TRBJ2-7
d_call: TRBD2

cdr3_aa: SVAEGGSSDTQY
v_call: TRBV29-1
clone_size: NA
j_call: TRBJ2-3
d_call: NA

cdr3_aa: ASEIAGSYNEQF
v_call: TRBV2
clone_size: NA
j_call: TRBJ2-1
d_call: TRBD2

cdr3_aa: ATLDTTSGGARRTDTQY
v_call: TRBV10-3
clone_size: NA
j_call: TRBJ2-3
d_call: TRBD2

cdr3_aa: ASSQSWTAGTQY
v_call: TRBV3-1/TRBV3-2
clone_size: NA
j_call: TRBJ2-5
d_call: NA

cdr3_aa: ASSLSGLRNSPLH
v_call: TRBV27
clone_size: NA
j_call: TRBJ1-6
d_call: NA

cdr3_aa: ASSSPAGRAVPGELF
v_call: TRBV7-3
clone_size: NA
j_call: TRBJ2-2
d_call: NA

cdr3_aa: ASSDRSPREKLF
v_call: TRBV2
clone_size: few
j_call: TRBJ1-4
d_call: NA

cdr3_aa: ASHRSGTALSNQPQH
v_call: TRBV5-6
clone_size: NA
j_call: TRBJ1-5
d_call: TRBD1

cdr3_aa: ATSVQRGPYNEQF
v_call: TRBV24-1
clone_size: NA
j_call: TRBJ2-1
d_call: TRBD2

cdr3_aa: ASGGQGVPYEQY
v_call: TRBV27
clone_size: NA
j_call: TRBJ2-7
d_call: TRBD1

cdr3_aa: ASSSPGQTGNTIY
v_call: TRBV5-1
clone_size: NA
j_call: TRBJ1-3
d_call: NA

cdr3_aa: ATEDSNQPQH
v_call: TRBV5-1
clone_size: NA
j_call: TRBJ1-5
d_call: NA

cdr3_aa: AWSVQGYEQY
v_call: TRBV30
clone_size: NA
j_call: TRBJ2-7
d_call: NA

cdr3_aa: ASSDSRGSYNEQF
v_call: TRBV6-4
clone_size: NA
j_call: TRBJ2-1
d_call: NA

cdr3_aa: ASSPPDTTEAF
v_call: TRBV11-3
clone_size: NA
j_call: TRBJ1-1
d_call: NA